This T cell receptor (beta chain) derives from a study of CD8 T cells in ankylosing spondylitis (TCRdb year 2017). Turning to the overall study: The study set out to find disease-linked TCR variants by profiling T cell receptor beta repertoires in ankylosing spondylitis patients and healthy donors. Peripheral blood was sampled, and synovial fluid was additionally collected from ankylosing spondylitis patients. The full study cohort was made up of under 30 ankylosing spondylitis patients and approximately 100 healthy donors. General findings and caveats noted by the study authors: According to the report, matched synovial fluid samples from ankylosing spondylitis patients were significantly enriched for the disease-linked clones. Blood from ankylosing spondylitis patients appeared to be characterized by a TCR beta motif made up of about 8 highly homologous amino acid variants. The disease-linked clones had a CD8+ phenotype and were found at relatively low frequencies in peripheral blood. Some motif variants were previously reported in synovial fluid and blood of reactive arthritis patients, suggesting common disease-initiation mechanisms.

V is shortened by 5 bases, J by 0 bases, and the region joining them spans 10 bases. The CDR3 spans 14 residues, from the cysteine through the phenylalanine. Just the 42-base CDR3 DNA is kept, in frame starting at base 1. As encoded in the germline V gene, CDR1 is MDHEN while CDR2 is SYDVKM. Sequencer: Illumina HiSeq 2500. Quantitative 5'-RACE with molecular barcodes was used to prepare TCR beta libraries. From the authors' description of their analysis: A new computational method, built on a probabilistic model of VDJ rearrangement, was used to identify disease-linked TCR variants. The public reads were run again by TCRdb, first through fastp at Q25 and then through MiXCR, and only productive beta chains were kept. Rows are unified per CDR3 protein, each entry keeping the most common DNA and genes. The authors' filters were not applied to this entry. In this sample the table shows more than 250,000 distinct CDR3 sequences, approximately 10% of which occur a single time. The biggest ten clones account for about 10% of the sample.

This clonotype was seen repeatedly, ten times or more. What this receptor recognizes is not known. No qualities accompany the bases; no much larger clone lies one base away. Recombination joined TRBV28 with TRBJ1-2; no confident D gene assignment can be made. This receptor was identified in a female donor with ankylosing spondylitis or in good health (not recorded which). Source material: blood, either unsorted or a sorted T cell fraction (not recorded which). The CDR3 region: CASSPSVTNYGYTF. Here is the DNA: TGTGCCAGCAGTCCTTCAGTGACTAACTATGGCTACACCTTC.